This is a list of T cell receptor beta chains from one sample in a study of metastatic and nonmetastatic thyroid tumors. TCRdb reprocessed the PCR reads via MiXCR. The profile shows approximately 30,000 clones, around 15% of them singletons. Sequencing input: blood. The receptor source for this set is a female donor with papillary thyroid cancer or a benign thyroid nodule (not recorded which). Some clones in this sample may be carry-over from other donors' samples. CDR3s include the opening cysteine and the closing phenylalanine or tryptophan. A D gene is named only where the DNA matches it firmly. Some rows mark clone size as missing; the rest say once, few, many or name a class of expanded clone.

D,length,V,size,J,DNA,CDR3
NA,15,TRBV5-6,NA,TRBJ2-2,TGTGCCAGCAGCTTGGGTTTTTCCGGGGCCGGGGAGCTGTTTTTT,CASSLGFSGAGELFF
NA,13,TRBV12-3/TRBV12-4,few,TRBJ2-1,TGTGCCAGCAGTTTAATGGGGCAGTACCAACAGTTCTTC,CASSLMGQYQQFF
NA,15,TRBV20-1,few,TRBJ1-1,TGCAGTGCACCCTCTCTCGGAGGGCTAAACACTGAAGCTTTCTTT,CSAPSLGGLNTEAFF
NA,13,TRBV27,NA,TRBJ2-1,TGTGCCACCAGTTTAATTTGGGGCGATGAGCAGTTCTTC,CATSLIWGDEQFF
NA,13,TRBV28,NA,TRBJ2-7,TGTGCCAGCAGCTCAGGAAACACTCCCGAGCAGTACTTC,CASSSGNTPEQYF
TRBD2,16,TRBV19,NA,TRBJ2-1,TGTGCCAGTAGGCCGTCTAGCGGGCTAACCTACAATGAGCAGTTCTTC,CASRPSSGLTYNEQFF
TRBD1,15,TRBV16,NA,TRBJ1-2,TGTGCCAGCATCCAAATTGTGACAGGGCATGGTGGCTACACCTTC,CASIQIVTGHGGYTF
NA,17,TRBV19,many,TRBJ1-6,TGTGCCAGTAGCCTGACCCGTGGGACAAACGATAATTCACCCCTCCACTTT,CASSLTRGTNDNSPLHF
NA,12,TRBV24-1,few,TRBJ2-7,TGTGCCACCAGTCAGGGGAGCTACGAGCAGTACTTC,CATSQGSYEQYF
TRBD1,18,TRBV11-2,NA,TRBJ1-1,TGTGCCAGCAGCTTAAGGACAGGGGCGGGGGGATTGTACACTGAAGCTTTCTTT,CASSLRTGAGGLYTEAFF
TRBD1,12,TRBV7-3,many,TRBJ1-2,TGTGCCAGCAGCTCGACAGGGGTTGGCTACACCTTC,CASSSTGVGYTF
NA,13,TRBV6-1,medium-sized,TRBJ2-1,TGTGCCACGCTCCCGGAGGGGTACAATGAGCAGTTCTTC,CATLPEGYNEQFF
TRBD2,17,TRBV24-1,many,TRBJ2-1,TGTGCCACCAGTGATACTAGCGGGATGAGCTCCTACAATGAGCAGTTCTTC,CATSDTSGMSSYNEQFF
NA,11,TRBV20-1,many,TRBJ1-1,TGCAGTGCTAGACCGACCCCATCGGCTTTCTTT,CSARPTPSAFF
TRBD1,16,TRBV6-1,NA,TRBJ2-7,TGTGCCAGCAGTAGTGCAGCCGGGGACAGAACCTACGAGCAGTACTTC,CASSSAAGDRTYEQYF
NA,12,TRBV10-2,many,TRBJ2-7,TGCGCCAGCAGCCACAGCTCCTACGAGCAGTACTTC,CASSHSSYEQYF
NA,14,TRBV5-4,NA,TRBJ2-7,TGCGCCAGCAGCCTGACACCTGCCTCCTACGAGCAGTACTTC,CASSLTPASYEQYF
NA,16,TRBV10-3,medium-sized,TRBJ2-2,TGTGCCATCAGTGGGAATAGCGGAGTGAACACCGGGGAGCTGTTTTTT,CAISGNSGVNTGELFF
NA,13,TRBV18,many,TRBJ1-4,TGTGCCAGCTCACCAGGCCAGGCGGAAAAACTGTTTTTT,CASSPGQAEKLFF
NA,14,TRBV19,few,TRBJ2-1,TGTGCCAGTAGTATACGGAGAGCAACCGATGAGCAGTTCTTC,CASSIRRATDEQFF
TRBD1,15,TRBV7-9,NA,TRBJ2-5,TGTGCCAGCAGCGACCCCGGGACAGGCCAAGAGACCCAGTACTTC,CASSDPGTGQETQYF
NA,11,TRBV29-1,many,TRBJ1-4,TGCAGCGTTGGGGGTTTAGAAAAACTGTTTTTT,CSVGGLEKLFF
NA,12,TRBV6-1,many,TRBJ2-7,TGTGCCAGCAGCCCAGACGCTGGGAAGCAGTACTTC,CASSPDAGKQYF
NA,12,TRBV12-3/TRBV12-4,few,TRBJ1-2,TGTGCCAGCAGTACTGGCCTCTATGGCTACACCTTC,CASSTGLYGYTF
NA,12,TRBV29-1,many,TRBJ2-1,TGCAGCGTTGGTTTTCTCGAGCGTGAGCAGTTCTTC,CSVGFLEREQFF
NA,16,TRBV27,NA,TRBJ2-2,TGTGCCATCACCCGGACATGGTGCCAGTGGGGCGGGGAGCTGTTTTTT,CAITRTWCQWGGELFF
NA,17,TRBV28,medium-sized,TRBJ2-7,TGTGCCAGCAGTCCCTATGAGGTCAGGGATTCTCCCTACGAGCAGTACTTC,CASSPYEVRDSPYEQYF
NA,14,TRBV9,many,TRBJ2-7,TGTGCCAGCAGCGTAGAAGTTAGCCGGAACGAGCAGTACTTC,CASSVEVSRNEQYF
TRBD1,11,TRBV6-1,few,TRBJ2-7,TGTGCCAGCCAGGGGGCGAACGAGCAGTACTTC,CASQGANEQYF
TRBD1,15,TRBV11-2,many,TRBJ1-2,TGTGCCAGCAGCCCGGGACAGGGGGAGGCCTATGGCTACACCTTC,CASSPGQGEAYGYTF
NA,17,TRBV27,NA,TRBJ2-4,TGTGCCAGCAGCTGGTGGGGCGGCGGGGCTGGCAAAAACATTCAGTACTTC,CASSWWGGGAGKNIQYF
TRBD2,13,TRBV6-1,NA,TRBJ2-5,TGTGCCAGCAGACTAGCGGGGGAAGAGACCCAGTACTTC,CASRLAGEETQYF
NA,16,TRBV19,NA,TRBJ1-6,TGTGCCAGTAGTATTTCCCACGACTCCTATAATTCACCCCTCCACTTT,CASSISHDSYNSPLHF
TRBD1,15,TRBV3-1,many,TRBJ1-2,TGTGCCAGCAGCCCGACTACAGGGGTACGCTATGGCTACACCTTC,CASSPTTGVRYGYTF
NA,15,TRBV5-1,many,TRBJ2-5,TGCGCCAGCAGCCCGGGTGGGCTAGTACAAGAGACCCAGTACTTC,CASSPGGLVQETQYF
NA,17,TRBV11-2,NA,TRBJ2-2,TGTGCCAGCAGCCCTGTCTGGGGTGGGGCCGTGGGCGGGGAGCTGTTTTTT,CASSPVWGGAVGGELFF
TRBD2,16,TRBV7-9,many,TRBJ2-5,TGTGCCAGCAGCTTAAGTAGCGGGGAGATCCAAGAGACCCAGTACTTC,CASSLSSGEIQETQYF
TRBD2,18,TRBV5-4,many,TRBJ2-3,TGTGCCAGCAGCGGAACTAGCGGGGGGGCTGCAAGCACAGATACGCAGTATTTT,CASSGTSGGAASTDTQYF
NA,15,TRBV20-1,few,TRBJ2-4,TGCAGTGCACCGGAAAAAGGACAGGCCAAAAACATTCAGTACTTC,CSAPEKGQAKNIQYF
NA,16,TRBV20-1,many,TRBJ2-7,TGCAGTGCTAGTGCCCCCCCGGCAGGGGTTGGCTACGAGCAGTACTTC,CSASAPPAGVGYEQYF
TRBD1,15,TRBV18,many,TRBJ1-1,TGTGCCAGCTCACCACCGGAGGGAGGGGGCGGAAAAGCTTTCTTT,CASSPPEGGGGKAFF
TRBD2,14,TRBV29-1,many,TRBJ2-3,TGCAGCGTCGGGACTAGCGGGAACACAGATACGCAGTATTTT,CSVGTSGNTDTQYF
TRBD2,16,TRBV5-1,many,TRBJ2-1,TGCGCCGGCAGTCCGCCGGGACTAGCGGGGTACAATGAGCAGTTCTTC,CAGSPPGLAGYNEQFF
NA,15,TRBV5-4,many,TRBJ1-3,TGTGCCAGCAGCTTGGGGGGGAACTCTGGAAACACCATATATTTT,CASSLGGNSGNTIYF
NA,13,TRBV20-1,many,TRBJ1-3,TGCAGTGCTGCCGGCCCTAACGGAAACACCATATATTTT,CSAAGPNGNTIYF
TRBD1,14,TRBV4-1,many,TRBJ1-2,TGCGCCAGCAGTCAAACAGGGGGCGCCTATGGCTACACCTTC,CASSQTGGAYGYTF
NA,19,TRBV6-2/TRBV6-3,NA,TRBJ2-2,TGTGCCAGCAGTTCCCTCGGAACTAGCTGGGGGCGGAACACCGGGGAGCTGTTTTTT,CASSSLGTSWGRNTGELFF
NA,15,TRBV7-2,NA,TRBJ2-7,TGTGCCAGCAGCTTAGCCCCTCGGGAGTATTACGAGCAGTACTTC,CASSLAPREYYEQYF